The 27 T cell receptor beta chains below all came from one sample that was sequenced in a study of shared clonotypes between healthy human individuals. Repertoires were generated with immunoSEQ multiplex PCR, while TCRdb's copy carries only in-frame clones and drops some. The table has more than 2,000,000 clones, approximately 95% seen once. The sequencing input was naive CD4+ T cells from PBMCs. Subset reported: CD45RA+ positively selected. The receptors shown here come from a man between 18 and 29 years old in good health. Some clones in this sample may be carry-over from other donors' samples.

The rearrangement joins TRBV11-2 to TRBJ2-1, with 7 bases matching TRBD1. The CDR3 totals 14 residues. Unmatched junction bases numbered 4, after V lost 4 bases and J lost 4 bases. Germline V CDR1 and CDR2: SGHAT, FQNNGV. In nucleotides, the CDR3 is TGTGCCAGCAGCTCCCAGGGGGATTACAATGAGCAGTTCTTC. This codes for CASSSQGDYNEQFF.

CDR3 sequence (DNA): TGCGCCAGCAGCCCTGCGGCATTGGGGGGCCTGGAAAAACTGTTTTTT. Translating it yields CASSPAALGGLEKLFF. The chain links TRBV5-1 to TRBJ1-4, with D tentatively TRBD1 (6 bases). The germline V gene encodes CDR1 SGHRS and CDR2 YFSETQ. The CDR3 length is 16 residues. Trimming shortened V by 4 bases and J by 8 bases, and 21 bases separated the two germline ends.

V usage is TRBV28 and J usage is TRBJ2-7; the D is unclear. There are 12 residues in the CDR3. The germline gives CDR1 MDHEN, CDR2 SYDVKM. Trimming took 7 bases from V and 2 from J, leaving 9 bases between them. CDR3 coding DNA: TGTGCCAGCACTGCGGCTACCTACGAGCAGTACTTC. This codes for CASTAATYEQYF.

About this clone itself: Different DNA sequences within this sample yield the same CDR3. The chain links TRBV18 to TRBJ2-7; TRBD1 agrees at 8 bases. CDR3 length: 14 residues. Looked up from germline, CDR1 is KGHSH and CDR2 is LQKENI. V gave up 3 bases and J gave up 2 bases; unmatched junction bases: 3. In DNA form, the CDR3 reads TGTGCCAGCTCACCTGCGACAGGGGCCTACGAGCAGTACTTC. As protein: CASSPATGAYEQYF.

The chain is built from TRBV30 and TRBJ2-1, with D tentatively TRBD1 or TRBD2 (6 bases each). From germline, CDR1 is GTSNPN and CDR2 SVGIG (reference sequence). With 4 bases removed from V and 12 bases from J, the gap between germline ends came to 22 bases. The CDR3 is 14 residues long. Here the CDR3 DNA reads TGTGCCTGGATAGGGGGAGACAGAGCCGGGGGGCAGTTCTTC. Translated: CAWIGGDRAGGQFF. The full variable domain, with the rest looked up from reference TRBV30 and TRBJ2-1, is SQTIHQWPATLVQPVGSPLSLECTVEGTSNPNLYWYRQAAGRGLQLLFYSVGIGQISSEVPQNLSASRPQDRQFILSSKKLLLSDSGFYLCAWIGGDRAGGQFFGPGTRLTVL.

The sample holds one count of this clone. V gene TRBV5-4 combines with J gene TRBJ2-3; D is possibly TRBD1 (6 bases). Germline V lookup: CDR1 SGHNT, CDR2 YYREEE (reference sequence). The CDR3 is 16 residues long. The V end lost 3 bases, the J end lost 6 bases, and 20 bases lay between the germline ends. The CDR3 here is CASSSTTGTYFDTQYF. The CDR3 region has the DNA TGTGCCAGCAGCTCCACGACCGGGACATATTTCGATACGCAGTATTTT. The variable domain in full, with the rest retrieved from reference TRBV5-4 and TRBJ2-3, is ETGVTQSPTHLIKTRGQQVTLRCSSQSGHNTVSWYQQALGQGPQFIFQYYREEENGRGNFPPRFSGLQFPNYSSELNVNALELDDSALYLCASSSTTGTYFDTQYFGPGTRLTVL.

The gene calls are TRBV28 and TRBJ2-7; 7 bases fit TRBD2. The V gene end was trimmed by 3 bases and the J gene end by 2 bases; junction bases not matched to a gene: 7. Germline V gene data show CDR1 as MDHEN and CDR2 as SYDVKM. CDR3 length: 15 residues. CDR3 sequence: CASSLSSGRTYEQYF. In nucleotides, the CDR3 is TGTGCCAGCAGTTTGTCTAGCGGCCGTACCTACGAGCAGTACTTC.

The V and J genes are TRBV18 and TRBJ1-4; D call uncertain. The CDR3 contains 16 residues. Trimming stripped 4 bases from V and 3 bases from J, with 15 bases between. Per germline, CDR1 KGHSH and CDR2 LQKENI. CDR3 region: CASSRTGPGANEKLFF. DNA for the CDR3: TGTGCCAGCTCACGAACCGGCCCCGGTGCTAATGAAAAACTGTTTTTT.

The rearrangement uses TRBV6-1 and TRBJ2-1, with D possibly called TRBD1 or TRBD2 (7 bases each). The V end lost 4 bases, the J end lost 9 bases, and 19 bases lay between the germline ends. Germline-derived CDR1 and CDR2 are MNHNS and SASEGT. The CDR3 covers 15 residues. The CDR3 nucleotides read TGTGCCAGCAGTGGTTGGGAGGGGGCTACAAGTGAGCAGTTCTTC. It encodes CASSGWEGATSEQFF.

The rearrangement links TRBV7-6 to TRBJ2-7, with 10 bases fitting TRBD2. The germline CDR1 and CDR2 sequences are SGHVS and FNYEAQ. The CDR3 is made up of 15 amino acids. V lost 5 bases to trimming and J lost 3 bases; unmatched junction nucleotides: 7. CDR3 amino acids: CASSPASGRYYEQYF. The CDR3 DNA reads as TGTGCCAGCAGCCCCGCTAGCGGGAGATACTACGAGCAGTACTTC.

The gene calls are TRBV30 and TRBJ2-7; 8 bases fit TRBD1. The J segment lost 4 bases and the V segment lost 2 bases, leaving 4 bases of the junction unmatched. CDR1 and CDR2 (germline): GTSNPN, SVGIG (reference sequence). The CDR3 is made up of 13 amino acids. The CDR3 nucleotides are TGTGCCTGGAGTAGGGGACAGGCGTACGAGCAGTACTTC. Amino acids: CAWSRGQAYEQYF.

This rearrangement joins TRBV5-1 to TRBJ1-3; possibly TRBD1 for D (6 bases). Trimming pared 2 bases from V and 6 bases from J, leaving 15 bases between. The CDR3 has 15 amino acids. Germline CDR1 and CDR2: SGHRS and YFSETQ. The CDR3 region is CASSFRGEDENTIYF. The CDR3 DNA sequence: TGCGCCAGCAGCTTTAGGGGGGAGGACGAAAACACCATATATTTT.

As concerns this clone: This sample also contains other DNA sequences that code for the same CDR3. The J gene is TRBJ2-7, the V gene TRBV7-3; TRBD2 matches 14 bases. Germline loops: CDR1 SGHTA, CDR2 FQGTGA. The CDR3 consists of 15 residues. V was clipped by 5 bases and J by 4 bases; unmatched bases: 4. CDR3 region: CASSLGTSGSYEQYF. The CDR3 region has the DNA TGTGCCAGCAGCCTCGGGACTAGCGGGAGTTACGAGCAGTACTTC.

The chain combines TRBV6-1 with TRBJ2-1, with 8 bases aligning to TRBD2. V was clipped by 7 bases and J by 0 bases; unmatched bases: 5. Per germline, CDR1 MNHNS and CDR2 SASEGT. The CDR3 extends over 15 amino acids. DNA of the CDR3: TGTGCCAGCACCGGGGGGGGGAGCTCCTACAATGAGCAGTTCTTC. This sequence encodes CASTGGGSSYNEQFF.

The chain uses TRBV27 and TRBJ2-3; D is possibly TRBD2 (8 bases). This CDR3 comprises 15 residues. With 6 bases removed from V and 10 bases from J, the gap between germline ends came to 23 bases. Looked up from germline, CDR1 is MNHEY and CDR2 is SMNVEV (reference sequence). The CDR3, as DNA: TGTGCCAGCAGGTCGGCGGGAGGCCCAGGGGGAGCGCAGTATTTT. Its translation is CASRSAGGPGGAQYF.

The genes are TRBV5-1 and TRBJ2-1; D unresolved. Trimming pared 1 base from V and 8 bases from J, leaving 4 bases between. The CDR3 has 11 residues. Germline CDR1 and CDR2: SGHRS and YFSETQ. CDR3 nucleotides: TGCGCCAGCAGCTTGAGCTATGAGCAGTTCTTC. Translated, it gives CASSLSYEQFF.

The J gene is TRBJ2-3, the V gene TRBV29-1; tentative D call: TRBD2 (6 bases). This CDR3 comprises 10 residues. The germline V gene encodes CDR1 SQVTM and CDR2 ANQGSEA. The V and J ends lost 6 bases and 14 bases respectively, with 15 bases between them. CDR3 sequence (DNA): TGCAGCGTCGCCGGGACTGTGGGGTATTTT. As protein: CSVAGTVGYF.

The chain joins TRBV2 to TRBJ2-7; 8 positions agree with TRBD1. This CDR3 is 14 amino acids long. From germline, CDR1 is SNHLY and CDR2 FYNNEI. V lost 8 bases, J lost 0 bases, and 6 bases stayed unmatched. As DNA, the CDR3 is TGTGCCAGCTCCACGACAGGGGCCTCCTACGAGCAGTACTTC. Protein sequence: CASSTTGASYEQYF.

The chain uses TRBV2 and TRBJ2-2; tentatively, D is TRBD2 (5 bases). Per the germline V gene, CDR1 is SNHLY and CDR2 is FYNNEI. CDR3 size: 14 residues. V was cut by 6 bases and J by 5 bases, with 13 bases left in between. This chain's CDR3 is CASSRATGTGELFF. CDR3 DNA sequence: TGTGCCAGCAGCCGGGCCACGGGAACCGGGGAGCTGTTTTTT.

The gene calls are TRBV14 and TRBJ1-2, with D unclear. The CDR3 extends over 14 amino acids. V lost 3 bases to trimming and J lost 7 bases, with 15 bases between them. The germline V gene has CDR1 SGHDN and CDR2 FVKESK. In DNA form, the CDR3 reads TGTGCCAGCAGCCACAAAGATTGGGTGCGTGGCTACACCTTC. This encodes CASSHKDWVRGYTF.

With respect to this clone: The sample contains more than one DNA sequence encoding this CDR3. V gene TRBV5-1 combines with J gene TRBJ2-6; D is uncertain. The V end lost 0 bases, the J end lost 0 bases, and 4 bases lay between the germline ends. Germline V gene data show CDR1 as SGHRS and CDR2 as YFSETQ. The CDR3 sequence is 15 residues long. The CDR3: CASSLASSGANVLTF. DNA of the CDR3: TGCGCCAGCAGCTTGGCAAGCTCTGGGGCCAACGTCCTGACTTTC.

CDR3 coding DNA: TGTGCCAGCTCACCACAAATCAGGGGGCTTGGCGATGAGCAGTTCTTC. Amino acid sequence: CASSPQIRGLGDEQFF. The rearrangement uses TRBV18 and TRBJ2-1; 8 bases align to TRBD1. CDR3 size: 16 residues. CDR1 is KGHSH and CDR2 is LQKENI in the germline V gene. J lost 8 bases, V lost 1 base, and 10 bases had no gene match.

The table lists this clone with a count of one. The chain is built from TRBV7-9 and TRBJ2-2; D uncertain. CDR1 SEHNR and CDR2 FQNEAQ come from the germline V gene (reference sequence). The V and J ends lost 5 bases and 1 base respectively, with 14 bases between them. There are 16 residues in the CDR3. This CDR3 is CASSQTGVRNTGELFF. CDR3 DNA sequence: TGTGCCAGCAGCCAAACGGGTGTTAGGAACACCGGGGAGCTGTTTTTT.

This clone was counted a single time. The chain is built from TRBV5-6 and TRBJ1-2; 8 bases are a match to TRBD1. V was pared by 6 bases and J by 6 bases, with 16 bases of the junction left unmatched. CDR3 length equals 16 residues. Germline values: CDR1 SGHDT, CDR2 YYEEEE. CDR3 sequence (DNA): TGTGCCAGCATCGACCGACAGGGGATGGTTCTCAATGGCTACACCTTC. Protein sequence: CASIDRQGMVLNGYTF.

This chain links TRBV28 with TRBJ2-7, with 7 bases aligning to TRBD1. Germline loops: CDR1 MDHEN, CDR2 SYDVKM. This CDR3 is built from 15 residues. Trimming removed 5 bases from V and 2 bases from J; junction bases left unmatched: 9. In nucleotides, the CDR3 is TGTGCCAGCAGTCTCTACAGGGGTGGTACCTACGAGCAGTACTTC. It encodes CASSLYRGGTYEQYF.

This clone was seen just once. The V call is TRBV25-1, the J call TRBJ1-2; D gene unclear. Germline V CDR1 and CDR2: MGHDK, SYGVNS. The germline V and J ends were trimmed by 2 bases and 7 bases, with 8 bases remaining between them. This CDR3 has 12 residues. The CDR3: CASSEARRGYTF. CDR3 sequence (DNA): TGTGCCAGCAGTGAAGCTCGGCGTGGCTACACCTTC.

This chain links TRBV6-5 with TRBJ2-2; 8 bases fit TRBD1. The trim removed 4 bases at V and 7 bases at J, leaving 11 bases unmatched. This CDR3 contains 16 residues. In germline, CDR1 is MNHEY, CDR2 SVGAGI. The CDR3 reads CASSSTRQGKGGELFF. CDR3 nucleotides: TGTGCCAGCAGTTCAACTAGACAGGGGAAGGGCGGGGAGCTGTTTTTT.